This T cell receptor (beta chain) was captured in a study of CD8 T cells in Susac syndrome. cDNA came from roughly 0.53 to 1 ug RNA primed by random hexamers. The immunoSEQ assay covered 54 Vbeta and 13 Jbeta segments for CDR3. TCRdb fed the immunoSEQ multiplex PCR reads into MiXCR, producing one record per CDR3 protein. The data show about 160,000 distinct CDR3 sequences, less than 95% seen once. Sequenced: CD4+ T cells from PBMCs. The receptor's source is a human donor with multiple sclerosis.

The chain's CDR3 is CASSLPRDTQYF. CDR3 sequence (DNA): TGTGCCAGCAGTTTACCGAGGGATACGCAGTATTTT. This chain connects TRBV28 to TRBJ2-3; D is undetermined. Per the germline V gene, CDR1 is MDHEN and CDR2 is SYDVKM. This CDR3 comprises 12 residues. V lost 2 bases and J 6 bases, leaving 6 bases between the germline ends.